These 10 T cell receptor beta chains originate from one sample sequenced in a study of blood T cell repertoires in COVID-19. The table came from immunoSEQ multiplex PCR; TCRdb's copy has only in-frame clones and leaves some out. The table records approximately 250,000 clones, roughly 88% of them present only once. Sequencing was carried out using peripheral blood. The receptors originated from a man aged 35-49 years who had recovered from COVID-19.

The chain uses TRBV29-1 and TRBJ2-1, with TRBD2 matching 8 bases. The CDR3 consists of 16 residues. The V and J ends lost 6 bases and 7 bases, in that order; junction bases with no gene match: 17. Germline lookup yields CDR1 SQVTM and CDR2 ANQGSEA. The DNA of the CDR3 is TGCAGCGTGGAGACATCCGGGACTAGTGAAACGAATGAGCAGTTCTTC. Its protein is CSVETSGTSETNEQFF.

This chain joins TRBV5-4 and TRBJ2-7; 14 positions agree with TRBD2. The CDR3 is 15 residues long. Germline lookup yields CDR1 SGHNT and CDR2 YYREEE (reference sequence). V gave up 4 bases and J gave up 4 bases; unmatched junction bases: 4. The CDR3 loop is CASSRGLAGVYEQYF. In DNA form, the CDR3 reads TGTGCCAGCAGCAGGGGACTAGCGGGAGTTTACGAGCAGTACTTC.

This clone was seen repeatedly, ten times or more. This rearrangement joins TRBV23-1 to TRBJ1-5; D may be TRBD1 (6 bases). TRBV23-1 is placed among ORFs of uncertain function. This CDR3 contains 17 residues. The germline V and J ends were trimmed by 1 base and 4 bases, with 17 bases remaining between them. In nucleotides, the CDR3 is TGCGCCAGCAGTCAATGGGGGCAGGGCTGTTCTAATCAGCCCCAGCATTTT. It translates to CASSQWGQGCSNQPQHF.

The rearrangement joins TRBV9 to TRBJ2-7; no reliable D call. Between the trimmed V and J ends, which lost 0 bases and 0 bases, there was a span of 4 bases. The CDR3 runs to 13 residues. Germline values: CDR1 SGDLS, CDR2 YYNGEE. CDR3: CASSVDTSYEQYF. Written as DNA, the CDR3 is TGTGCCAGCAGCGTAGACACCTCCTACGAGCAGTACTTC. Filled out from reference TRBV9 and TRBJ2-7, the complete variable domain reads DSGVTQTPKHLITATGQRVTLRCSPRSGDLSVYWYQQSLDQGLQFLIQYYNGEERAKGNILERFSAQQFPDLHSELNLSSLELGDSALYFCASSVDTSYEQYFGPGTRLTVT.

The rearrangement uses TRBV6-2 or TRBV6-3 and TRBJ1-5; D gene uncertain. CDR3 size: 15 residues. Trimming shortened V by 6 bases and J by 7 bases, and 19 bases separated the two germline ends. From germline, CDR1 is MNHEY and CDR2 SVGEGT. The CDR3 protein is CASSFTRPMGQPQHF. For the CDR3, the DNA is TGTGCCAGCAGCTTTACTCGCCCTATGGGCCAGCCCCAGCATTTT.

The V gene is TRBV4-3, the J gene TRBJ2-7, with D maybe TRBD1 (7 bases). This CDR3 has 16 residues. Trimming shortened V by 0 bases and J by 2 bases, and 14 bases separated the two germline ends. CDR1 and CDR2 (germline): LGHNA, YSLEER. The CDR3 DNA reads as TGCGCCAGCAGCCAAGATTGGGCAGGGGGGCCCTACGAGCAGTACTTC. The encoded protein is CASSQDWAGGPYEQYF.

This clone occurred a few times. The genes are TRBV6-2 or TRBV6-3 and TRBJ1-2, with a weak D call TRBD1 (5 bases). Per germline, CDR1 MNHEY and CDR2 SVGEGT. The V gene lost 6 bases and the J gene lost 3 bases, with 14 bases spanning the gap. This CDR3 has 14 amino acids. CDR3 bases: TGTGCCAGCAGATACAGGAGCCCTTACTATGGCTACACCTTC. It specifies CASRYRSPYYGYTF.

The chain recombines TRBV7-9 with TRBJ1-2, with D possibly being TRBD1 (5 bases). CDR3 length equals 15 residues. The germline gives CDR1 SEHNR, CDR2 FQNEAQ (reference sequence). Between the trimmed V and J ends, which lost 4 bases and 3 bases, there was a span of 15 bases. The CDR3 loop reads CASSSSGLGDYGYTF. The CDR3 nucleotides are TGTGCCAGCAGCTCCTCAGGGCTTGGGGACTATGGCTACACCTTC.

V usage is TRBV9 and J usage is TRBJ2-7, with 7 nucleotides matching TRBD2. In germline, CDR1 is SGDLS, CDR2 YYNGEE. CDR3 size: 16 residues. Germline trimming cut 3 bases from V and 8 bases from J; bases unmatched to any gene: 17. For the CDR3, the DNA is TGTGCCAGCAGCGCCCGTCGCGATTCCGGGACTAACAAGCAGTACTTC. Translation: CASSARRDSGTNKQYF.

The chain combines TRBV20-1 with TRBJ2-7; weak D call: TRBD2 (7 bases). The germline V gene has CDR1 DFQATT and CDR2 SNEGSKA (reference sequence). V dropped 3 bases and J dropped 2 bases, with 14 bases sitting between them. This CDR3 is built from 14 residues. The CDR3 region is CSASRRGGPYEQYF. The CDR3 bases are TGCAGTGCTAGTCGGAGGGGGGGCCCCTACGAGCAGTACTTC.